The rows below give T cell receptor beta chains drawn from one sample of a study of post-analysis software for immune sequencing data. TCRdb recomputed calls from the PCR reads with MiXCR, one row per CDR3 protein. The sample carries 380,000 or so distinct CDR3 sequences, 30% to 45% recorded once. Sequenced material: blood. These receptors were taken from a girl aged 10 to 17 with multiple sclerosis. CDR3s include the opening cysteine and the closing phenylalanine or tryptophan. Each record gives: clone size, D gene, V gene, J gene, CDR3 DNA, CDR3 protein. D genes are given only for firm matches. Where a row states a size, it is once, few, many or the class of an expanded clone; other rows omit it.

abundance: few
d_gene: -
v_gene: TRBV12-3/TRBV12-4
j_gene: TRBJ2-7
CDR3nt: TGTGCCAGCAGTTGGAGGGGGGCAGGGGCCAACGAGCAGTACTTC
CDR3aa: CASSWRGAGANEQYF

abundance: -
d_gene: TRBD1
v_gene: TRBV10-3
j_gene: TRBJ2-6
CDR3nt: TGTGCCATCAGTGCGGGACAGGGCAGTAGTCTCTCTGGGGCCAACGTCCTGACTTTC
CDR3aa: CAISAGQGSSLSGANVLTF

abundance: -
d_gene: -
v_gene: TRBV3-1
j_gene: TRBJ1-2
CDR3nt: TGTGCCAGCAGCCAAGAAGTCGCAGGGCCCTCCCGCGGCTACACCTTC
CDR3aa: CASSQEVAGPSRGYTF

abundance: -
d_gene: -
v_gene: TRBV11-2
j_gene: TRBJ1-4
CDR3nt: TGTGCCAGCAGCTTAAATGCTATGGCGGAGGAAGAACTGTTTTTT
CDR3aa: CASSLNAMAEEELFF

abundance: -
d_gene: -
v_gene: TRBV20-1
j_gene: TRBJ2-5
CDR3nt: TGCAGTGCTAGAGCGGTAGGGGGCCAAGAGACCCAGTACTTC
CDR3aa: CSARAVGGQETQYF

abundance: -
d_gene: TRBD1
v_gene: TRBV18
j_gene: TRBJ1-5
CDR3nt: TGTGCCAGCTCACCGGAGTACAGGGGTAGCGATCAGCCCCAGCATTTT
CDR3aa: CASSPEYRGSDQPQHF

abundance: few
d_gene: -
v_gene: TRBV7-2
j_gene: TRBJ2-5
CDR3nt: TGTGCCAGCAGCTCACGGCCGTGGGTGGAGACCCAGTACTTC
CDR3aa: CASSSRPWVETQYF

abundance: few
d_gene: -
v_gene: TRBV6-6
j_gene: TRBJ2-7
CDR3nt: TGTGCCAGCAGCCACCCACAGGGCCTCTCCTACGAGCAGTACTTC
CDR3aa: CASSHPQGLSYEQYF

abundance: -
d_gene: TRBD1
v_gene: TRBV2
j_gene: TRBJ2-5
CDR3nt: TGTGCCAGCAGAGCCGGGACAGGACCCCAAGAGACCCAGTACTTC
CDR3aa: CASRAGTGPQETQYF

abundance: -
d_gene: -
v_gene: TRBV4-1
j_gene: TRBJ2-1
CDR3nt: TGCGCCAGCAGCCAAGTCATTGGCGAGCAGTTCTTC
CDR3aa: CASSQVIGEQFF

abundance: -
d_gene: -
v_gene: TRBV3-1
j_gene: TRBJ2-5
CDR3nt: TGTGCCAGCGAGACACCTTACCAAGAGACCCAGTACTTC
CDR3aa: CASETPYQETQYF

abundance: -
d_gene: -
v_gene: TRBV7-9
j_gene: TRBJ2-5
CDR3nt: TGTGCCAGCAGCGCGGCAGGGGATGAGCAGTACTTC
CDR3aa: CASSAAGDEQYF

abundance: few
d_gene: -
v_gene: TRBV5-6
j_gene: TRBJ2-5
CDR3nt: TGTGCCAGCAGCTTGGCCGGGCTTCAAGAGACCCAGTACTTC
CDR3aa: CASSLAGLQETQYF

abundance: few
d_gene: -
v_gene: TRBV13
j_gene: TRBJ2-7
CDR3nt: TGTGCCAGCAGCTCCCCGGGGCCTCGTTACGAGCAGTACTTC
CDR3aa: CASSSPGPRYEQYF

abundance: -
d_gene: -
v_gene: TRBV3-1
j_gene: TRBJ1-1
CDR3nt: TGTGCCAGCAGCCAGAGTTTGGTGGGTGAAGCTTTCTTT
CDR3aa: CASSQSLVGEAFF

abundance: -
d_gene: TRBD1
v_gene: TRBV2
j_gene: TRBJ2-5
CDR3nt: TGTGCCAGCGACAGGGGGGAATTGGCGGAGACCCAGTACTTC
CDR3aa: CASDRGELAETQYF

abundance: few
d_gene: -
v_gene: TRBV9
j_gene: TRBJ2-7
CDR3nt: TGTGCCAGCAGCGCAGACGGCTACGAGCAGTACTTC
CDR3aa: CASSADGYEQYF